The clone carrying this T cell receptor (beta chain) came up once. Its target is not known. The source of the sample is a study of identical twins. Trimming took 3 bases from V and 8 from J; bases not matched to a gene: 8. From germline, CDR1 is KGHSH and CDR2 LQKENI. This CDR3 comprises 15 residues. TCRdb passed the 5' RACE reads through MiXCR, listing each CDR3 protein once. The sample has 500,000 or so distinct CDR3 sequences, 20% to 25% seen once. General study results and limits: It was out-of-frame TCR alpha sharing in monozygotic twins that models underestimated.

The same sample was also used in a study of T cells expressing NK-cell markers.

Material: CD4+ T cells sorted from blood. The origin of this receptor is a woman between 18 and 30 years old in good health. J is TRBJ2-1 and V is TRBV18; TRBD2 agrees at 9 bases. In DNA form, the CDR3 reads TGTGCCAGCTCACCTATCAAAATAGCGGGAGATGAGCAGTTCTTC. Translation gives CASSPIKIAGDEQFF.